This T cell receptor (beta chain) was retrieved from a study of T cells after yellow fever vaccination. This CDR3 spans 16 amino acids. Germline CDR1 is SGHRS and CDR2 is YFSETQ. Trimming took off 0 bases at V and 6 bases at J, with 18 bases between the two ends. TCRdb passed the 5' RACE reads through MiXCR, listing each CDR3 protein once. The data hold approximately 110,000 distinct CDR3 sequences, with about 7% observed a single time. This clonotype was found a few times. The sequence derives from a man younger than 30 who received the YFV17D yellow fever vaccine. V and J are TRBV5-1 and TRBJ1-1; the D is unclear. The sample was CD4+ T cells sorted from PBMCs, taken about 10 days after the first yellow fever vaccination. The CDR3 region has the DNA TGCGCCAGCAGCTTGGCCATCTCTTACCCTTTACCTGAAGCTTTCTTT. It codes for CASSLAISYPLPEAFF.